This TCR beta chain was sequenced during a study of Tregs in tolerant kidney transplant recipients. A word on this clone: Its antigen is currently unknown.

This CDR3 spans 14 amino acids. The V end was cut by 0 bases, the J end by 4 bases, with 11 bases between. The germline gives CDR1 SGHRS, CDR2 YFSETQ. Overall study results and limits: Expanding Tregs on activated donor B cells appeared to best identify donor-specific TCRbeta clones.

Only in-frame clones appear in the TCRdb table, and some are missing; sequencing was by immunoSEQ multiplex PCR. Seen here are about 120,000 clones, around 94% observed once, and the top ten hold nearly 0.6%. The clonotype was recovered from a human donor in good health. V gene TRBV5-1 combines with J gene TRBJ2-7; unclear D gene. Sequencing was performed on CD4+ T cells from blood. CDR3 region: CASSLGAVLYEQYF. The CDR3 DNA reads as TGCGCCAGCAGCTTGGGGGCAGTTCTGTACGAGCAGTACTTC.